This is a list of T cell receptor beta chains from one sample in a study of blood T cell repertoires in COVID-19. The assay was immunoSEQ multiplex PCR, and TCRdb's table has in-frame clones only and misses some. Altogether roughly 250,000 clones are present, more than 75% being singletons, with the ten largest covering around 12%. The sample comprised peripheral blood. The receptor set was obtained from an older woman with active or convalescent COVID-19. CDR3s include the opening cysteine and the closing phenylalanine or tryptophan. A D gene is named only where the DNA matches it firmly. Clone size is shown for a subset of rows, as once, few, many or a class of expanded clone.

D gene	clone size	V gene	J gene	CDR3 DNA	CDR3 protein
NA	NA	TRBV5-1	TRBJ2-7	TGCGCCAGCAGCTTTGCAGGTGGGTTTTACGAGCAGTACTTC	CASSFAGGFYEQYF
NA	NA	TRBV10-3	TRBJ1-2	TGTGCTTCTCAGGGGCAGGGACCCGCGAACTATGGCTACACCTTC	CASQGQGPANYGYTF
TRBD2	NA	TRBV12-5	TRBJ2-5	TGTGCTAGTGGTTTGGTACTGGGGACTAGCGGGGGGGCCGGTGAGACCCAGTACTTC	CASGLVLGTSGGAGETQYF
NA	once	TRBV6-5	TRBJ1-1	TGTGCCAGCAGGCTACAGGGGAACACTGAAGCTTTCTTT	CASRLQGNTEAFF
TRBD2	NA	TRBV27	TRBJ2-3	TGTGCCAGCAGTTTAGGCTCCCGGCTAGCGGCTAGCACAGATACGCAGTATTTT	CASSLGSRLAASTDTQYF
NA	NA	TRBV9	TRBJ1-4	TGTGCCAGCAGCGTAGGGGTCCAGGTGGATGAAAAACTGTTTTTT	CASSVGVQVDEKLFF
TRBD2	NA	TRBV10-3	TRBJ2-1	TGTGCCATCAGTGGAACTAGCGGGGGGGCCCCTGAGCAGTTCTTC	CAISGTSGGAPEQFF
TRBD1	many	TRBV6-1	TRBJ2-5	TGTGCCAGCAGTGACGCGGACAGGGAAGAGACCCAGTACTTC	CASSDADREETQYF
NA	NA	TRBV12-3/TRBV12-4	TRBJ2-5	TGTGCCAGCAGTTTTCAGGGGGGAGAGACCCAGTACTTC	CASSFQGGETQYF
NA	NA	TRBV7-2	TRBJ1-2	TGTGCCAGCAGCTTAGGTCAGACAGGCTACACCTTC	CASSLGQTGYTF
NA	few	TRBV7-9	TRBJ1-1	TGTGCCAGCTCCTCCTCGACTACCACTGAAGCTTTCTTT	CASSSSTTTEAFF
TRBD2	NA	TRBV24-1	TRBJ2-1	TGTGCCACCAGATTCCCCCTAGCGGGGCTTGGGAATGAGCAGTTCTTC	CATRFPLAGLGNEQFF
TRBD1	NA	TRBV27	TRBJ2-5	TGTGCCAGCAGTCAGGGGGCATGGGAGACCCAGTACTTC	CASSQGAWETQYF
TRBD1	NA	TRBV27	TRBJ1-2	TGTGCCAGCCGGACAGGCGGTTATGGCTACACCTTC	CASRTGGYGYTF
NA	NA	TRBV6-2/TRBV6-3	TRBJ1-4	TGTGCCAGCAGCCCCCTTAATGAAAAACTGTTTTTT	CASSPLNEKLFF
NA	NA	TRBV3-1/TRBV3-2	TRBJ2-2	TGTGCCAGCAGCCAAGAGGTTCAGATCCACACCGGGGAGCTGTTTTTT	CASSQEVQIHTGELFF
TRBD2	NA	TRBV18	TRBJ2-5	TGTGCCAGCTCACCACGGGTTTCTAGCGGGGGCCAAAGGGAGACCCAGTACTTC	CASSPRVSSGGQRETQYF
NA	NA	TRBV7-9	TRBJ2-7	TGTGCCAGCAGCTTAGGGGGGGAATGGTACGAGCAGTACTTC	CASSLGGEWYEQYF
NA	NA	TRBV19	TRBJ1-3	TGTGCCAGTAGTCCCCTTGCCCCGGACTCGAGCTCTGGAAACACCATATATTTT	CASSPLAPDSSSGNTIYF
TRBD1	NA	TRBV6-5	TRBJ1-6	TGTGCCAGCAGTTTAGGGGGGACAGGGGATTCACCCCTCCACTTT	CASSLGGTGDSPLHF
TRBD1	NA	TRBV7-9	TRBJ1-2	TGTGCCAGCAGCTTAGACCCCCGTCGACAGGGCCATGGCTACACCTTC	CASSLDPRRQGHGYTF
NA	NA	TRBV15	TRBJ1-4	TGTGCCACCAGCAGGGACACCGTGACGTGGGAGGGGGATGAAAAACTGTTTTTT	CATSRDTVTWEGDEKLFF
NA	NA	TRBV7-9	TRBJ1-2	TGTGCCAGCGATACAGGTCCCTATGGCTACACCTTC	CASDTGPYGYTF
NA	once	TRBV7-2	TRBJ2-2	TGTGCCAGCAGCTTAGAGGGTGACAGCACCGGGGAGCTGTTTTTT	CASSLEGDSTGELFF
NA	NA	TRBV2	TRBJ2-1	TGTGCCAGCAGTGTAGCGTACTTAAGAAATGAGCAGTTCTTC	CASSVAYLRNEQFF
NA	NA	TRBV6-5	TRBJ1-1	TGTGCCAGTGGGGCTAACATGAACACTGAAGCTTTCTTT	CASGANMNTEAFF
NA	NA	TRBV5-1	TRBJ2-5	TGCGCCAGCAGCTTGGTGGCAGGGCTAGAGACCCAGTACTTC	CASSLVAGLETQYF
NA	NA	TRBV5-1	TRBJ2-6	TGCGCCAGCAGCTTGGAGGGGCATAACTCTGGGGCCAACGTCCTGACTTTC	CASSLEGHNSGANVLTF
NA	NA	TRBV28	TRBJ1-4	TGTGCCAGCAGTCCAGGGCACACTAATGAAAAACTGTTTTTT	CASSPGHTNEKLFF
TRBD1	NA	TRBV9	TRBJ1-4	TGTGCCAGCAGCCCCAACAGGGGGCGCGGTGAAAAACTGTTTTTT	CASSPNRGRGEKLFF
NA	NA	TRBV10-3	TRBJ1-1	TGTGCCATCACGCGACACCTGAACACTGAAGCTTTCTTT	CAITRHLNTEAFF
NA	NA	TRBV6-5	TRBJ2-1	TGTGCCAGCAGTTACGGTGCGGGACTGTTCTACAATGAGCAGTTCTTC	CASSYGAGLFYNEQFF
NA	once	TRBV5-1	TRBJ1-2	TGCGCCAGCAGCTGGGAACCGGGCCGAGGGTATGGCTACACCTTC	CASSWEPGRGYGYTF
TRBD1	NA	TRBV7-9	TRBJ1-1	TGTGCCAGCAGCAGACAGGGACAGGCCCGGGGGGCTTTCTTT	CASSRQGQARGAFF
NA	few	TRBV30	TRBJ1-5	TGTGCCTGGAGTTATCAGGGCAATCAGCCCCAGCATTTT	CAWSYQGNQPQHF
NA	few	TRBV5-8	TRBJ1-1	TGTGCCAGCAGCTTGCGAGGAGGAGGGAGGACTGAAGCTTTCTTT	CASSLRGGGRTEAFF
NA	once	TRBV5-1	TRBJ2-6	TGCGCCAGCCATGAGCCTGGGGCCAACGTCCTGACTTTC	CASHEPGANVLTF
NA	NA	TRBV5-1	TRBJ1-3	TGCGCCAGCAGGACACAGTCTACTGGAAACACCATATATTTT	CASRTQSTGNTIYF
NA	NA	TRBV7-2	TRBJ1-5	TGTGCCAGCAGGGCAGGGGCCAGTAGCAATCAGCCCCAGCATTTT	CASRAGASSNQPQHF
NA	NA	TRBV6-1	TRBJ1-2	TGTGCCAGCAGTGAACCCCCCTGGAGTTATGGCTACACCTTC	CASSEPPWSYGYTF
TRBD2	NA	TRBV7-9	TRBJ2-4	TGTGCCAGCAGCTCGGGACTAGCGGGGGATGGCAAAAACATTCAGTACTTC	CASSSGLAGDGKNIQYF
NA	NA	TRBV14	TRBJ2-7	TGTGCCAGCAGCCTCCTCGGGGGTACCTACGAGCAGTACTTC	CASSLLGGTYEQYF
NA	NA	TRBV3-1/TRBV3-2	TRBJ1-2	TGTGCCAGCAGCCAGAGGCAGTCCTATGGCTACACCTTC	CASSQRQSYGYTF
NA	NA	TRBV27	TRBJ1-5	TGTGCCAGCAGTTCCGACAGGCGCAATCAGCCCCAGCATTTT	CASSSDRRNQPQHF
NA	NA	TRBV6-4	TRBJ2-2	TGTGCCAGCAGTGACCAGTACCACGGGGAGCTGTTTTTT	CASSDQYHGELFF
TRBD2	NA	TRBV6-6	TRBJ2-3	TGTGCCAGCAGTCGATCCGGGACTAGTAGTGGCACAGATACGCAGTATTTT	CASSRSGTSSGTDTQYF
NA	few	TRBV5-6	TRBJ1-5	TGTGCCAGCAGCTTCGGGGGGGTACGGCAGCCCCAGCATTTT	CASSFGGVRQPQHF
NA	NA	TRBV3-1/TRBV3-2	TRBJ1-2	TGTGCCAGCAAACAGGGTGGGGACTATGGCTACACCTTC	CASKQGGDYGYTF
NA	NA	TRBV5-1	TRBJ1-2	TGCGCCAGCAGCGCAGGACAGAGTTTCGATGGCTACACCTTC	CASSAGQSFDGYTF
NA	NA	TRBV12-3/TRBV12-4	TRBJ2-3	TGTGCCAGCAGTTTACTACGAGATACGCAGTATTTT	CASSLLRDTQYF
NA	NA	TRBV12-3/TRBV12-4	TRBJ2-7	TGTGCCAGCAGCTTTTACACCTACGAGCAGTACTTC	CASSFYTYEQYF
NA	few	TRBV21-1	TRBJ1-5	TGTGCCAGCAGCAAAGAGGGAACGGGGGGAGGACCCAATCAGCCCCAGCATTTT	CASSKEGTGGGPNQPQHF